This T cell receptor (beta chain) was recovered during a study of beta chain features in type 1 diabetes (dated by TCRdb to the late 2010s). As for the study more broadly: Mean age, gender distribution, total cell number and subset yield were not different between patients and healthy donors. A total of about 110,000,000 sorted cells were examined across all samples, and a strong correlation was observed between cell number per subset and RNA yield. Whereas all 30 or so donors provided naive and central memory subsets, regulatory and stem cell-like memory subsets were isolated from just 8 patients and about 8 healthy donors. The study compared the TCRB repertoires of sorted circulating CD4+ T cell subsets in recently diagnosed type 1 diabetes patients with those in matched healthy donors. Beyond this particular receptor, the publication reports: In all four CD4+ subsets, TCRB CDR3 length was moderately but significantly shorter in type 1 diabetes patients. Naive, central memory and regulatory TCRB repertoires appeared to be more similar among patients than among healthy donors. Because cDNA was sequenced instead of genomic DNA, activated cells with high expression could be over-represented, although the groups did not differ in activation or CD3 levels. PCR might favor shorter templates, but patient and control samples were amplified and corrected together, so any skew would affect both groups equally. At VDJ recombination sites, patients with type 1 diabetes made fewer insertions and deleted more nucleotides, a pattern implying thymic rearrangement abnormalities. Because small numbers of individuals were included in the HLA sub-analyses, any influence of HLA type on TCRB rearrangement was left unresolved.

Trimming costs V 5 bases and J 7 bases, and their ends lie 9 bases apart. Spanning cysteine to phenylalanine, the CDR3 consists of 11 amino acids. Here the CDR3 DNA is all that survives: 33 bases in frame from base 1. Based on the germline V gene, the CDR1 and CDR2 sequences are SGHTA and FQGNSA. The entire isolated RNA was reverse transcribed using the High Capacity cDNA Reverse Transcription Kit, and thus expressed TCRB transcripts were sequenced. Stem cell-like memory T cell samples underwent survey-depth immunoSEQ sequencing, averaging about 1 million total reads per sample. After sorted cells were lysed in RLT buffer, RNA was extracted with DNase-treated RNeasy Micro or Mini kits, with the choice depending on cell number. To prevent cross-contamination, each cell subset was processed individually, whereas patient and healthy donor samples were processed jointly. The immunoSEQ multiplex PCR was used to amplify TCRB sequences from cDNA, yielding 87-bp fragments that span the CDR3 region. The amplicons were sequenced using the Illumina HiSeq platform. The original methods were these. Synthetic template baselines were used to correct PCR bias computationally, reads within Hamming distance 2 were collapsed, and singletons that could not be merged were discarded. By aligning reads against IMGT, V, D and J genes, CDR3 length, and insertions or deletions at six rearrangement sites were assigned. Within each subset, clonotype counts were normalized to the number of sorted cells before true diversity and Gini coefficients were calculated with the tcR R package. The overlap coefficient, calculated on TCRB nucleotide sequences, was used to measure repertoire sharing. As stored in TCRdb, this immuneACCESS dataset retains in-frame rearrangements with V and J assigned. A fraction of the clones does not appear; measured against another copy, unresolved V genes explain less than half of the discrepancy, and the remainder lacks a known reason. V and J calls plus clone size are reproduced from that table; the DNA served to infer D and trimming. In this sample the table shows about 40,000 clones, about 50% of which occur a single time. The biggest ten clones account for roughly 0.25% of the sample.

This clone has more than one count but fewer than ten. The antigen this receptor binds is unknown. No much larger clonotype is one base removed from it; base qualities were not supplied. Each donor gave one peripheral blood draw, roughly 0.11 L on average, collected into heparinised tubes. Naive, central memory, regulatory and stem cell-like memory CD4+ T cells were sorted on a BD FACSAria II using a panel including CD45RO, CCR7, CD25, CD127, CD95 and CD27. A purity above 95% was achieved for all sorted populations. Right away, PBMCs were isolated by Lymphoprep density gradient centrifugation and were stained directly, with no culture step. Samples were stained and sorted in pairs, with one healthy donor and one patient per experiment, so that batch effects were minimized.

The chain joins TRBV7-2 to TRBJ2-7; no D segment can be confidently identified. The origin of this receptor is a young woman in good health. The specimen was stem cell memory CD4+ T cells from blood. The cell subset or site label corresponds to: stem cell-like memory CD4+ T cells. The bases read TGTGCCAGCAGCGTGCACAAGGAGCAGTACTTC. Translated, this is CASSVHKEQYF.